The rows below give T cell receptor beta chains drawn from one sample of a study of persistence of HIV-infected CD4 T cells. The repertoire was sequenced with immunoSEQ multiplex PCR; TCRdb's copy has only in-frame clones and lacks some. The repertoire has about 64,000 clones, over 60% of them found once; the top ten carry approximately 1.7%. Their antigen targets remain unknown. The starting material was CD4+ T cells sorted from PBMCs after roughly 18-hour stimulation, obtained from a patient who received antiretroviral therapy. The receptors were gathered from an adult man with HIV who was CMV-seropositive. Both conserved end residues are part of each CDR3. The D gene is left open where the match is weak. Clone size, where shown, is once, few, many, or a class for clones that have expanded.

abundance	d_gene	v_gene	j_gene	CDR3nt	CDR3aa
NA	NA	TRBV5-5	TRBJ2-7	TGTGCCAGCAGCTTGGAACCGTATTACGAGCAGTACTTC	CASSLEPYYEQYF
NA	NA	TRBV18	TRBJ1-1	TGTGCCAGCTCACCACCTAGGAGAGGGGCGAACACTGAAGCTTTCTTT	CASSPPRRGANTEAFF
NA	NA	TRBV18	TRBJ2-3	TGTGCCAGCTCAAAGGGGCCTAAAGATACGCAGTATTTT	CASSKGPKDTQYF
few	TRBD1	TRBV27	TRBJ2-7	TGTGCCAGCAGTTTAATTATCGGGGGGACAGGGGGAAACGAGCAGTACTTC	CASSLIIGGTGGNEQYF
NA	TRBD2	TRBV9	TRBJ2-3	TGTGCCAGCTCCGTAGGAGTAGCGGGATCAAGCACAGATACGCAGTATTTT	CASSVGVAGSSTDTQYF
NA	NA	TRBV6-5	TRBJ2-3	TGTGCCAGCACTCGGGCAGATACGCAGTATTTT	CASTRADTQYF
NA	TRBD1	TRBV2	TRBJ1-5	TGTGCCAGCAGTGAAGGACAGGGCGGAGAGCCCCAGCATTTT	CASSEGQGGEPQHF
NA	NA	TRBV11-2	TRBJ1-6	TGTGCCAGCAGCTTAGACTTCCTGAATTCACCCCTCCACTTT	CASSLDFLNSPLHF
NA	NA	TRBV9	TRBJ1-1	TGTGCCAGCAGCTTCTCGGGGTTGGGAACTGAAGCTTTCTTT	CASSFSGLGTEAFF
NA	TRBD1	TRBV5-4	TRBJ2-6	TGTGCCAGCACCGATGGGACAGGGGTGCCATCTGGGGCCAACGTCCTGACTTTC	CASTDGTGVPSGANVLTF